The sequence of this T cell receptor (beta chain) was determined in a study of shared clonotypes between healthy human individuals. Overall study context: Donors had three CD4 naive, three CD4 memory, two CD8 naive and one CD8 memory plate apiece. Study-wide findings and caveats: Sampling was confined to blood; repertoires within tissues likely differ. Memory subsets generally showed lower estimated richness than naive subsets.

The CDR3 loop spans 12 amino acids. Germline lookup yields CDR1 LNHDA and CDR2 SQIVND (reference sequence). V gave up 3 bases and J gave up 7 bases, with 6 bases separating them. As to this clone: The antigen is not known.

Sorted subsets were amplified in replicate PCRs using 200 ng DNA, about 30,000 T cell genomes. The method was immunoSEQ multiplex PCR; TCRdb's version includes in-frame clones alone and lacks a portion of them. Among roughly 1.4 million clones listed, approximately 98.5% were seen once. The origin of this receptor is a man aged 25-45 years in good health. The chain carries TRBV19 and TRBJ2-2; D is unresolved. Sequenced input: naive CD4+ T cells sorted from blood. The subset denotes: CD45RA+ positively selected. The CDR3 DNA reads as TGTGCCAGTAGTATGCGTCGCGGGGAGCTGTTTTTT. Protein sequence: CASSMRRGELFF.